The TCR beta chain described here comes from a study of cytomegalovirus exposure and HLA in healthy donors. A multiplex PCR was run with 60 Vbeta primers and 13 Jbeta primers. Clones were read by immunoSEQ multiplex PCR, and TCRdb kept only the in-frame ones, dropping some. The sample has about 130,000 clones; 74% are singletons. Trimming cost V 7 bases and J 5 bases, with 18 bases left between them. The CDR3 loop spans 14 amino acids. Germline CDR1 is MNHEY and CDR2 is SVGAGI. The source of this sequence is a woman between 45 and 65 years old in good health and CMV-seropositive. This chain uses TRBV6-5 with TRBJ2-7, with a tentative D call TRBD1 (7 bases). The sequenced sample consisted of PBMCs. The CDR3 DNA is TGTGCCAGCACTAACTCGGAGGGGGCGAACGAGCAGTACTTC. Translation gives CASTNSEGANEQYF.